This T cell receptor (beta chain) comes out of a study of shared clonotypes between healthy human individuals. Study background: Three plates each covered CD4 naive and memory; CD8 naive two, CD8 memory one. General observations from the study: Although depth was large, rarefaction showed that sequencing of the sorted subsets was incomplete. Relative to clonotypes present in all four donors, those not shared had lower generation probabilities.

Several immunoSEQ plates held equal portions of the genomic DNA taken from each subset. Clones were read by immunoSEQ multiplex PCR, and TCRdb kept only the in-frame ones, dropping some. The sample contains about 710,000 clones, 73% of which appear only once. Between the trimmed V and J ends, which lost 2 bases and 0 bases, there was a span of 11 bases. The CDR3 has 15 residues. Germline V gene data show CDR1 as KGHSH and CDR2 as LQKENI. Details on this clone: The antigen is unknown.

This chain uses TRBV18 with TRBJ2-7; D remains unclear. Source material: memory CD4+ T cells sorted from blood. The subset is: CD45RA-negative fraction. The sequence was obtained from a woman under 40 in good health. CDR3 residues: CASSPTVISSYEQYF. As DNA, the CDR3 is TGTGCCAGCTCACCAACAGTGATTAGCTCCTACGAGCAGTACTTC.